This T cell receptor beta chain was sequenced in a study of blood T cell repertoires in COVID-19. On the study more broadly: The samples span acute and convalescent COVID-19 from the United States, Italy and Spain.

A word on this clone: At the DNA level, this CDR3 is encoded by other sequences in the same sample as well.

Authors' analysis steps: Estimates of nucleated cell counts were drawn from the amplification of reference gene primers. Measured with immunoSEQ multiplex PCR; TCRdb has only the in-frame clones, and not every one. From that table come the V and J calls and clone size; the DNA was used to work out D and trimming. The sample lists about 220,000 clones, more than 70% occurring once. This CDR3 is 15 amino acids long. V trimming: 3 bases; J trimming: 1 base; junction bases outside the gene matches: 3. Germline V gene lookup returns CDR1 KGHSH and CDR2 LQKENI. The sequenced sample consisted of peripheral blood. The TCR originated in a human donor in a cohort sampled during active COVID-19. This chain connects TRBV18 to TRBJ2-7, with TRBD2 matching 10 bases. CDR3 protein: CASSPRTSGSYEQYF. CDR3 coding DNA: TGTGCCAGCTCACCCCGGACTAGCGGTTCCTACGAGCAGTACTTC.